A single sample gave rise to the 12 T cell receptor beta chains below, sequenced in a study of CD8+CD57+ T cells in acquired aplastic anemia. CDR3 and TCR beta VDJ profiling relied on a genomic DNA template. TCRdb re-called the reads with MiXCR, one entry per CDR3 protein. The data hold about 140,000 distinct CDR3 sequences, with 41% observed a single time. Input material: sorted CD4+, CD8+, or CD8+CD57+ T cells (not recorded which) from PBMCs. These receptors were collected from a human donor in good health, serving as a control.

Points on this clonotype: In this CDR3 the conserved last residue, phenylalanine or tryptophan, is missing, so a read error is likely. The chain's CDR3 is CSRYTRDTQYI. The CDR3 coding sequence is TGCAGCCGATACACTAGGGATACGCAGTATATT. The V call is TRBV20-1, the J call TRBJ2-3; D might be TRBD2 (5 bases). CDR1 is DFQATT, CDR2 SNEGSKA, per germline (reference sequence). CDR3 length: 11 amino acids.

The table lists this clonotype with many counts. A read error may explain this, as a much larger clone is one base away. The chain recombines TRBV25-1 with TRBJ2-2, with 10 positions matching TRBD2. Looked up from germline, CDR1 is MGHDK and CDR2 is SYGVNS. This CDR3 contains 17 residues. The CDR3 loop reads CASSLSGGTSNTGGLFF. The CDR3 DNA reads as TGTGCCAGTAGCCTTAGCGGGGGGACTTCGAACACCGGGGGGCTGTTTTTT. Full variable domain (outside the CDR3, taken from reference TRBV25-1 and TRBJ2-2): EADIYQTPRYLVIGTGKKITLECSQTMGHDKMYWYQQDPGMELHLIHYSYGVNSTEKGDLSSESTVSRIRTEHFPLTLESARPSHTSQYLCASSLSGGTSNTGGLFFGEGSRLTVL.

This clonotype appeared many times. CDR3 nucleotide sequence: TGTGCCACCAGCAGAGGGACGGACAGTGGTGGCGAAAAACTGTTTTTT. Translating gives CATSRGTDSGGEKLFF. The chain uses TRBV15 and TRBJ1-4; the D gene is possibly TRBD1 (6 bases). Trimming took off 1 base at V and 8 bases at J, with 17 bases between the two ends. Looked up from germline, CDR1 is LNHNV and CDR2 is YYDKDF (reference sequence). The CDR3 runs 16 residues.

This clonotype has a count of ten or more. CDR3 loop: CAISESVTANYGYTF. The CDR3 DNA sequence: TGTGCCATCAGTGAGTCAGTGACAGCTAACTATGGCTACACCTTC. The chain has TRBV10-3 and TRBJ1-2; a possible D gene is TRBD1 (5 bases). Germline V gives CDR1 ENHRY, CDR2 SYGVKD. This CDR3 comprises 15 residues. Trimming removed 0 bases at V and 0 bases at J, with 8 bases between.

There are many counts of this clonotype. The chain employs TRBV6-1 and TRBJ1-2; D gene unclear. The V end was cut by 4 bases, the J end by 8 bases, with 8 bases between. This CDR3 is built from 11 residues. Germline V gene lookup returns CDR1 MNHNS and CDR2 SASEGT. As DNA, the CDR3 is TGTGCCAGCAGTGCGACACTCGGCTACACCTTC. It encodes CASSATLGYTF.

At least ten counts were recorded for this clonotype. This rearrangement joins TRBV7-2 to TRBJ2-5; TRBD1 matches 10 bases. This CDR3 comprises 15 residues. Germline-derived CDR1 and CDR2 are SGHTA and FQGNSA. The junction had 6 bases not matched to a gene; V was cut back by 5 bases and J by 3 bases. The CDR3 loop reads CASSPRQGAKETQYF. CDR3 nucleotide sequence: TGTGCCAGCAGCCCACGACAGGGGGCGAAAGAGACCCAGTACTTC.

In the case of this clonotype: Compared with germline, one end of the junction differs, possibly owing to a read error. CDR3 coding DNA: TGTGCCAGCAGCTTAGAGTACGGGAATTCATCCCTCCACTTT. As protein: CASSLEYGNSSLHF. J is TRBJ1-6 and V is TRBV11-1, with D hard to call. The CDR3 contains 14 residues. The germline CDR1 and CDR2 sequences are SGHAT and FQDESV (reference sequence).

The V call is TRBV10-3, the J call TRBJ2-7; D is ambiguous. The CDR3 has 16 amino acids. V lost 7 bases to trimming and J lost 6 bases, with 25 bases between them. CDR1 ENHRY and CDR2 SYGVKD come from the germline V gene. The CDR3 DNA is TGTGCCATCATTACTCAAGGAGTCCTCTTTCTAAGCGAGCAGTACTTC. Amino acid sequence: CAIITQGVLFLSEQYF.

The V and J genes are TRBV7-3 and TRBJ2-1; 7 bases match TRBD2. The V gene's germline CDR1 is SGHTA and CDR2 FQGTGA. The junction had 12 bases not matched to a gene; V was cut back by 3 bases and J by 10 bases. The CDR3 is made up of 15 amino acids. In DNA form, the CDR3 reads TGTGCCAGCAGCTTCGACGGGAGGACTCTCAGAGAGCAGTTCTTC. Translating gives CASSFDGRTLREQFF.

The rearrangement joins TRBV3-1 to TRBJ2-3; no firm D call. The germline gives CDR1 LGHDT, CDR2 YNNKEL (reference sequence). The CDR3 contains 13 residues. Trimming cost V 6 bases and J 7 bases, with 14 bases left between them. The CDR3 DNA reads TGTGCCAGCAGGGATTATAAGGGAAATACGCAGTATTTT. Translation: CASRDYKGNTQYF.

This chain uses TRBV5-1 with TRBJ2-7, with 9 nucleotides matching TRBD1. With 0 bases clipped from V and 3 bases from J, the junction kept 4 bases outside the gene matches. The V gene's germline CDR1 is SGHRS and CDR2 YFSETQ. The CDR3 contains 15 residues. DNA for the CDR3: TGCGCCAGCAGCTTGGTTTGGACAGGGGACTACGAGCAGTACTTC. Its translation: CASSLVWTGDYEQYF. The variable domain in full, with the rest retrieved from reference TRBV5-1 and TRBJ2-7, is KAGVTQTPRYLIKTRGQQVTLSCSPISGHRSVSWYQQTPGQGLQFLFEYFSETQRNKGNFPGRFSGRQFSNSRSEMNVSTLELGDSALYLCASSLVWTGDYEQYFGPGTRLTVT.

The V call is TRBV25-1, the J call TRBJ1-2; D call uncertain. CDR1 MGHDK and CDR2 SYGVNS come from the germline V gene. The CDR3 extends over 14 amino acids. The ends were cut back, 2 bases at V and 10 bases at J, with 17 bases in the middle. The CDR3 nucleotides are TGTGCCAGCAGTGAACCCGACGGCGCAGGAGACTACACCTTC. Protein sequence: CASSEPDGAGDYTF.